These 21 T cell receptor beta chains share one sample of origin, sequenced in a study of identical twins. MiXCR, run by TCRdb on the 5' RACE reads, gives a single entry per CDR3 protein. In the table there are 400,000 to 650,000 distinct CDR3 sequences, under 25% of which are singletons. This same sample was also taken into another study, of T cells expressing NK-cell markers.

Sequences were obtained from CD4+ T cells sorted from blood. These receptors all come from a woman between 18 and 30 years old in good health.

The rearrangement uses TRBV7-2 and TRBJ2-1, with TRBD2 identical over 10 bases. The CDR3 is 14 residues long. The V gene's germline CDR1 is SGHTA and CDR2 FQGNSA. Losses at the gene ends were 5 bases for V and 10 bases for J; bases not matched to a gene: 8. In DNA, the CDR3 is TGTGCCAGCAGCCTCACTACTAGCGGGACCGAGCAGTTCTTC. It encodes CASSLTTSGTEQFF.

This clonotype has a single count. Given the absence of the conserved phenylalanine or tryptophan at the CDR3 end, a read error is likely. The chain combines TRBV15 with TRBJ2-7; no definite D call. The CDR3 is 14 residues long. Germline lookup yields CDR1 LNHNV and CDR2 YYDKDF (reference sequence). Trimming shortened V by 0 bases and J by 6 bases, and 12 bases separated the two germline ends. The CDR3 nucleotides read TGTGCCACCAGCAGAGATACTAATCGACGCGAGCAGTACTTA. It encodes CATSRDTNRREQYL.

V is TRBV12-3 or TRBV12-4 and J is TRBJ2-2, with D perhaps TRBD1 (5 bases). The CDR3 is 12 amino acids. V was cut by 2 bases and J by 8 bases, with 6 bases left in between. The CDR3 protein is CASSLSGGELFF. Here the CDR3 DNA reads TGTGCCAGCAGTTTATCAGGGGGGGAGCTGTTTTTT.

The CDR3 nucleotides read TGCAGTGCTTGGCAGGGGCGAGGCACTGAAGCTTTCTTT. Residues: CSAWQGRGTEAFF. V is TRBV20-1 and J is TRBJ1-1; D perhaps matches TRBD1 (6 bases). The V and J ends lost 5 bases and 4 bases respectively, with 14 bases between them. Germline CDR1 is DFQATT and CDR2 is SNEGSKA (reference sequence). This CDR3 region has 13 residues.

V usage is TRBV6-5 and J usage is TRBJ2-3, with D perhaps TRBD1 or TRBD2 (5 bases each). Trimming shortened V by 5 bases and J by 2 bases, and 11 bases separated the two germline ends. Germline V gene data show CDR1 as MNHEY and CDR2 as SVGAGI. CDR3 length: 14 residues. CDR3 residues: CASSNRGHTDTQYF. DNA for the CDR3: TGTGCCAGCAGTAACCGGGGCCACACAGATACGCAGTATTTT.

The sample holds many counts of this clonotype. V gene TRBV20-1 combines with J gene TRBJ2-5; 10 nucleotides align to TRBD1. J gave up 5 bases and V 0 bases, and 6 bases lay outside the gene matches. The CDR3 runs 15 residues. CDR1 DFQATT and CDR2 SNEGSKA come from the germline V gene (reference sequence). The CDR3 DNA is TGCAGTGCTAGAGAAGGGGGACAGGGGTTGGAGACCCAGTACTTC. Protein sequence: CSAREGGQGLETQYF.

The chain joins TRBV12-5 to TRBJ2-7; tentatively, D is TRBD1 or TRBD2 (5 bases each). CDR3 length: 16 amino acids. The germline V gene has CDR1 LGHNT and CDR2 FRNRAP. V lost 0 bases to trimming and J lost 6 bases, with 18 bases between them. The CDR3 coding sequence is TGTGCTAGTGGTTTGGTAGGGCAGCCCCGGGGACGCGAGCAGTACTTC. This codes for CASGLVGQPRGREQYF.

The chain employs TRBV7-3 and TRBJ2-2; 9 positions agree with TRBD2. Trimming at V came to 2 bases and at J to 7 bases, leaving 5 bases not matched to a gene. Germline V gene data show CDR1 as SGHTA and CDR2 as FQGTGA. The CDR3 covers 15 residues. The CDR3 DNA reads TGTGCCAGCAGCTTAGCGGGGGGGCGTAACGGGGAGCTGTTTTTT. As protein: CASSLAGGRNGELFF.

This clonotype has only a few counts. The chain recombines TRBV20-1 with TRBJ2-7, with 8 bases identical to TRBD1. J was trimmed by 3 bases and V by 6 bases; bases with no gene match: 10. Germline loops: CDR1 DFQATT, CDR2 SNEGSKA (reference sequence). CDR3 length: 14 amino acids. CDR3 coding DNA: TGCAGTGCCCACAACGGACAGGGCATCTACGAGCAGTACTTC. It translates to CSAHNGQGIYEQYF.

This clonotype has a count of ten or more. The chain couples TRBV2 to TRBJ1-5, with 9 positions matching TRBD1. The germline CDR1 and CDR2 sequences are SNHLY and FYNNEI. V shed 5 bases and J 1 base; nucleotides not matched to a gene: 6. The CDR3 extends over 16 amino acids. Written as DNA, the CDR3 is TGTGCCAGCAGTAAGGACAGGGGAGGAAGCAATCAGCCCCAGCATTTT. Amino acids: CASSKDRGGSNQPQHF.

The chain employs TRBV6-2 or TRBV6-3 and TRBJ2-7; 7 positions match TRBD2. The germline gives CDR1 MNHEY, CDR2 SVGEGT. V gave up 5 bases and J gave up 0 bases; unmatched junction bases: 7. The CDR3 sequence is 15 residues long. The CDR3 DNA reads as TGTGCCAGCAGTCTAGCGGAGGCTGCCTCCTACGAGCAGTACTTC. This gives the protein CASSLAEAASYEQYF.

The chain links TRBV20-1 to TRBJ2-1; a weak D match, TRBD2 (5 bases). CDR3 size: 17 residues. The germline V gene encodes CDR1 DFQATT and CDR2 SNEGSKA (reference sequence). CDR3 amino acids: CCSRLKGPVGLYNEQFF. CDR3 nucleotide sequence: TGCTGCTCTAGACTTAAAGGCCCCGTCGGACTCTACAATGAGCAGTTCTTC.

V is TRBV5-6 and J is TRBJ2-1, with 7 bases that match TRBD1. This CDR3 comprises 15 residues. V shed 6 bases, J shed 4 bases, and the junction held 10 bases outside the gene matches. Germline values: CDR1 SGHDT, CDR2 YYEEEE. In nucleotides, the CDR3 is TGTGCCAGCACCGACGACAGGGCTGGATACAATGAGCAGTTCTTC. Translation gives CASTDDRAGYNEQFF.

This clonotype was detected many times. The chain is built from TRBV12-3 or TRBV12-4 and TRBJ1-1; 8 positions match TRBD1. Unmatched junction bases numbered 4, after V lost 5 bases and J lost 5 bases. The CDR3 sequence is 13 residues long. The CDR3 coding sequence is TGTGCCAGCAGTCTAGGACAGGGTACTGAAGCTTTCTTT. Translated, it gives CASSLGQGTEAFF.

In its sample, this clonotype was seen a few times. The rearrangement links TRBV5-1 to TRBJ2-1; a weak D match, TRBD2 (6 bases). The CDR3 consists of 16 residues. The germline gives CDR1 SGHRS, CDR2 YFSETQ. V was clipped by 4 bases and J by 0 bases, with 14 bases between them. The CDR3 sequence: CASSPSGPLSYNEQFF. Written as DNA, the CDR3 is TGCGCCAGCAGCCCCAGCGGGCCCCTCTCCTACAATGAGCAGTTCTTC. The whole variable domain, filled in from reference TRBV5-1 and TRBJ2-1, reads KAGVTQTPRYLIKTRGQQVTLSCSPISGHRSVSWYQQTPGQGLQFLFEYFSETQRNKGNFPGRFSGRQFSNSRSEMNVSTLELGDSALYLCASSPSGPLSYNEQFFGPGTRLTVL.

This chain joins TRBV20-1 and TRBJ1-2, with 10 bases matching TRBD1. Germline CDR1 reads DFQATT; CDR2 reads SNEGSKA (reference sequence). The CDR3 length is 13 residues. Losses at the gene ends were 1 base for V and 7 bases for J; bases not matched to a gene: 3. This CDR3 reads CSARGDRGIGYTF. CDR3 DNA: TGCAGTGCTAGAGGGGACAGGGGTATTGGCTACACCTTC.

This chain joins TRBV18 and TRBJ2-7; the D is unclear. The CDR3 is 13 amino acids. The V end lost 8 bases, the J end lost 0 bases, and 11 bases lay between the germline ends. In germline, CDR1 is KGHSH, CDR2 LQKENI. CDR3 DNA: TGTGCCAGCCGGTACTCGAGCTCCTACGAGCAGTACTTC. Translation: CASRYSSSYEQYF.

The CDR3 region is CASSPGANDYGYTF. The CDR3 DNA is TGCGCCAGCAGCCCAGGGGCGAATGACTATGGCTACACCTTC. The rearrangement links TRBV5-1 to TRBJ1-2; D might be TRBD1 (6 bases). V lost 4 bases and J 3 bases, leaving 13 bases between the germline ends. CDR1 SGHRS and CDR2 YFSETQ come from the germline V gene. This CDR3 comprises 14 residues.

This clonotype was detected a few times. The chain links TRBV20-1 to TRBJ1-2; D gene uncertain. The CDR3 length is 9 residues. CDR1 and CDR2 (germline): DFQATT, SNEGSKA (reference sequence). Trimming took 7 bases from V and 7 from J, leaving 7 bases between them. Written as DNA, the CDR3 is TGCAGTGATCGGGGTGGCTACACCTTC. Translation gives CSDRGGYTF.

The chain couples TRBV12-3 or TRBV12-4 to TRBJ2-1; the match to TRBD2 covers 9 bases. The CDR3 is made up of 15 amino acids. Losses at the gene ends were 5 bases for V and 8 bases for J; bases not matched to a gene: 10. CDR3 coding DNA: TGTGCCAGCAGTCCCCGGACTAGCGTAGGGGATGAGCAGTTCTTC. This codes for CASSPRTSVGDEQFF.

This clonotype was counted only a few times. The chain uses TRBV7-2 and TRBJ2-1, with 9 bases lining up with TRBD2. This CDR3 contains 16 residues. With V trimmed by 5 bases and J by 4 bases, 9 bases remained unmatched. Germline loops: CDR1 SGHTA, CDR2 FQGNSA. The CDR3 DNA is TGTGCCAGCAGCCCAAGGCCCACTAGCGGGTACAATGAGCAGTTCTTC. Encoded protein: CASSPRPTSGYNEQFF. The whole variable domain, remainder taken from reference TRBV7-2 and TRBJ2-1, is GAGVSQSPSNKVTEKGKDVELRCDPISGHTALYWYRQSLGQGLEFLIYFQGNSAPDKSGLPSDRFSAERTGGSVSTLTIQRTQQEDSAVYLCASSPRPTSGYNEQFFGPGTRLTVL.